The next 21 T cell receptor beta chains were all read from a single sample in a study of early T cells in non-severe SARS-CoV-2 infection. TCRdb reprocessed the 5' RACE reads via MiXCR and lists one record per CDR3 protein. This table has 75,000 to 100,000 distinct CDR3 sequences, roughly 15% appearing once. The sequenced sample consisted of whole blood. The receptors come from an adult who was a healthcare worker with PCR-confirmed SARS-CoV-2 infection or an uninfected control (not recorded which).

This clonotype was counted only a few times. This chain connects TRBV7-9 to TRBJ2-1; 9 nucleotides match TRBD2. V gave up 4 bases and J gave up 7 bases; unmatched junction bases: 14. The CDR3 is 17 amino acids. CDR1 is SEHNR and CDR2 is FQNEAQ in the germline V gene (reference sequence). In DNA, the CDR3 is TGTGCCAGCAGCTCCTTCGCGGGAGGGCCTGGGGAGAATGAGCAGTTCTTC. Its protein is CASSSFAGGPGENEQFF.

The CDR3 sequence: CASSFAGEQFF. CDR3 bases: TGTGCCAGCAGTTTTGCTGGGGAGCAGTTCTTC. The chain couples TRBV27 to TRBJ2-1; D is unresolved. Germline V CDR1 and CDR2: MNHEY, SMNVEV (reference sequence). The CDR3 is 11 amino acids. V lost 3 bases to trimming and J lost 10 bases, with 7 bases between them.

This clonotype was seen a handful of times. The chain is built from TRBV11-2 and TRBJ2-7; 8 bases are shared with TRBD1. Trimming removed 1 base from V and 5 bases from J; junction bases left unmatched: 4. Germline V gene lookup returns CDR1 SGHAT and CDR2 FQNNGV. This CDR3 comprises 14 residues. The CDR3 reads CASSLGGQADEQYF. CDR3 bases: TGTGCCAGCAGCTTAGGGGGACAGGCAGACGAGCAGTACTTC.

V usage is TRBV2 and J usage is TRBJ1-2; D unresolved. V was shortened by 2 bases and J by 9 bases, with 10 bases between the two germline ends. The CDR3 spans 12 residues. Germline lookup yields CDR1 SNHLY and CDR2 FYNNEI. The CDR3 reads CASSESSNSYTF. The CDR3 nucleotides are TGTGCCAGCAGTGAAAGTTCGAACAGCTACACCTTC.

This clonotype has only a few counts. The CDR3: CASSTTLNTEAFF. In DNA, the CDR3 is TGTGCCAGTAGTACGACATTGAACACTGAAGCTTTCTTT. The chain combines TRBV19 with TRBJ1-1; no clear D. The CDR3 contains 13 residues. Trimming pared 4 bases from V and 0 bases from J, leaving 6 bases between. CDR1 is LNHDA, CDR2 SQIVND, per germline (reference sequence).

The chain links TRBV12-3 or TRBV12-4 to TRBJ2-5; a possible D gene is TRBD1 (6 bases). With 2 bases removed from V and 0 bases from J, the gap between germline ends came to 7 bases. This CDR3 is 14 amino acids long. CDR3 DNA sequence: TGTGCCAGCAGTTTAACAGGGTACCAAGAGACCCAGTACTTC. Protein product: CASSLTGYQETQYF.

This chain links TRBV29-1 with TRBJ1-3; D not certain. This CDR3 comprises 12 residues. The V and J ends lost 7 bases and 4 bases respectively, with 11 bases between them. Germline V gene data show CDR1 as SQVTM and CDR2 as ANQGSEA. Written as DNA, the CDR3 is TGCAGCGCCCGGGGAGGAGGAAACACCATATATTTT. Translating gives CSARGGGNTIYF.

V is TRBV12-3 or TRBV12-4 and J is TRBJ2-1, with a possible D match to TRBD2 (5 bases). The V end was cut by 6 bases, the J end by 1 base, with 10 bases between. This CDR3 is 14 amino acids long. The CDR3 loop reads CASSTRVSYNEQFF. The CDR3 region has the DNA TGTGCCAGCAGCACTAGGGTGTCCTACAATGAGCAGTTCTTC.

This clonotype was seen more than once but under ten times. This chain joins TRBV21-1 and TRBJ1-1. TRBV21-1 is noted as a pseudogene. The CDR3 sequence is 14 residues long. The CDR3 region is CASSKSDRNTEAFF. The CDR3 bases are TGTGCCAGCAGCAAATCAGATCGAAACACTGAAGCTTTCTTT.

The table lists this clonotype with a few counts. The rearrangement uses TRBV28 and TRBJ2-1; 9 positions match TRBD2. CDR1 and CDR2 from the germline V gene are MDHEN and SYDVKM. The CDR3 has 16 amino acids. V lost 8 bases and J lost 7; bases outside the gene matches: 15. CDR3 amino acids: CASLPGGGRAENEQFF. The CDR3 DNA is TGTGCCAGCCTACCCGGGGGCGGGAGGGCGGAGAATGAGCAGTTCTTC.

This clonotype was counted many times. The CDR3 loop is CASSPPDVYNEQFF. In DNA, the CDR3 is TGTGCCAGCAGCCCCCCGGACGTCTACAATGAGCAGTTCTTC. The chain combines TRBV7-2 with TRBJ2-1, with D uncertain. This CDR3 region has 14 residues. V lost 5 bases and J 3 bases, leaving 11 bases between the germline ends. Germline CDR1 reads SGHTA; CDR2 reads FQGNSA.

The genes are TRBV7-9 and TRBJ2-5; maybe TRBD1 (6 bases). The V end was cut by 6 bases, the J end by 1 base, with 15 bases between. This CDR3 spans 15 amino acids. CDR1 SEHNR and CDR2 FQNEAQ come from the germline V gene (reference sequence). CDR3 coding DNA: TGTGCCAGCAGAACTTACAGGGAACGCCAAGAGACCCAGTACTTC. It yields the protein CASRTYRERQETQYF.

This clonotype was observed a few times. The DNA for the CDR3 is TGTGCCAGCCTCGGGATTAGCGCAGGCACAGATACGCAGTATTTT. Translation gives CASLGISAGTDTQYF. The chain has TRBV28 and TRBJ2-3; TRBD2 might be the D (5 bases). The V end was cut by 8 bases, the J end by 1 base, with 16 bases between. There are 15 residues in the CDR3. Germline V gene sequence: CDR1 MDHEN, CDR2 SYDVKM.

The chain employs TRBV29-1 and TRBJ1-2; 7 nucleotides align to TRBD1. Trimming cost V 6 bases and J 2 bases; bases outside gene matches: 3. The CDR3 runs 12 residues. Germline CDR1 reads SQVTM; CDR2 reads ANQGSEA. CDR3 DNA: TGCAGCGTGTTGACAGGGAACTATGGCTACACCTTC. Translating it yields CSVLTGNYGYTF.

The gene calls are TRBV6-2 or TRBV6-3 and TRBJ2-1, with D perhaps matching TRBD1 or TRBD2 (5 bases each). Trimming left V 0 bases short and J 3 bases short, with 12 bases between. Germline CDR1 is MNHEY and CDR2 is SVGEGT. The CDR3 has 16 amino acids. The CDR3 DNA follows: TGTGCCAGCAGTTACTCGGCAGGGAGAGACTACAATGAGCAGTTCTTC. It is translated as CASSYSAGRDYNEQFF.

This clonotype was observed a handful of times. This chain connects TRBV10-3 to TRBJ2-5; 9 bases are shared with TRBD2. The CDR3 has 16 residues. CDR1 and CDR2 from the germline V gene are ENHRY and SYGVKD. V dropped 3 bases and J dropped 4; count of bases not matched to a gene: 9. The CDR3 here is CAISDLAGGLGETQYF. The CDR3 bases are TGTGCCATCAGTGATCTGGCGGGAGGGCTAGGAGAGACCCAGTACTTC.

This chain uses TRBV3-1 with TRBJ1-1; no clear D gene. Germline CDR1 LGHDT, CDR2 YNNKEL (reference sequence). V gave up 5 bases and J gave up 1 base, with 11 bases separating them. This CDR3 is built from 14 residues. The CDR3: CASSTPGKNTEAFF. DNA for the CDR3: TGTGCCAGCAGCACTCCGGGGAAGAACACTGAAGCTTTCTTT. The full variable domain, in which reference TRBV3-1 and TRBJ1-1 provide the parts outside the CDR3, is DTAVSQTPKYLVTQMGNDKSIKCEQNLGHDTMYWYKQDSKKFLKIMFSYNNKELIINETVPNRFSPKSPDKAHLNLHINSLELGDSAVYFCASSTPGKNTEAFFGQGTRLTVV.

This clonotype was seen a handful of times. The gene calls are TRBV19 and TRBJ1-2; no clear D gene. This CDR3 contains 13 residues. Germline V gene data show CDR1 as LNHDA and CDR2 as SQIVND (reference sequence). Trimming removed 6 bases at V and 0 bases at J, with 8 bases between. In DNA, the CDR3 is TGTGCCAGTAGGGGCGAATCTAACTATGGCTACACCTTC. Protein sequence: CASRGESNYGYTF.

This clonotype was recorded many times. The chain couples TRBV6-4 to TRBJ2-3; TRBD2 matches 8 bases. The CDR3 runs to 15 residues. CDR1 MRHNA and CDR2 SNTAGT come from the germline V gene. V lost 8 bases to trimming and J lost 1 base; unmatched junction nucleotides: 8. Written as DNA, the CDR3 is TGTGCCAGCGCCCTACAAGCGGGGGGCACAGATACGCAGTATTTT. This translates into CASALQAGGTDTQYF.

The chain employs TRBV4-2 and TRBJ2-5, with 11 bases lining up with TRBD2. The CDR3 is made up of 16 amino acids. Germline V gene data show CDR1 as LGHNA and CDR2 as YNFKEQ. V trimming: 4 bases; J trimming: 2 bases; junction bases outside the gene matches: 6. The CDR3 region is CASSRASGGMQETQYF. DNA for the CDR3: TGTGCCAGCAGCCGGGCTAGCGGGGGGATGCAAGAGACCCAGTACTTC.

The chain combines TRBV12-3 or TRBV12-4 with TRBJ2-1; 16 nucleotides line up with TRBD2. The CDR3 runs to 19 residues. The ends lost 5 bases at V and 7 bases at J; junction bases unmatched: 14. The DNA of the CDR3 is TGTGCCAGCAGTACTTTCTTGGGACTAGCGGGAGGGCCCTCGAATGAGCAGTTCTTC. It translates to CASSTFLGLAGGPSNEQFF.